This entry describes one T cell receptor (beta chain). The target antigen is unknown. TCRdb's table, derived via immunoSEQ multiplex PCR, lists solely in-frame clones and lacks some. The table lists 2,500,000 or so clones, 90% to 95% of them singletons. The data originate from a study of shared clonotypes between healthy human individuals. About the research overall: Each donor's CD4 naive and CD4 memory cells filled three plates apiece, CD8 naive two, and CD8 memory one. Regarding the study as a whole: Naive subsets tended to show greater estimated richness than memory subsets.

V was clipped by 3 bases and J by 0 bases, with 8 bases between them. The CDR3 is 15 residues long. The germline CDR1 and CDR2 sequences are MGHDK and SYGVNS. The authors divided CD4+ cells into CD45RA+ naive and CD45RA-negative memory subsets. This TCR came from a man between 18 and 29 years old in good health. Some clones in this sample may be carry-over from other donors' samples. The source material was naive CD4+ T cells from PBMCs. Subset in this sample: CD45RA+ positively selected. The chain links TRBV25-1 to TRBJ1-4; D is unresolved. The CDR3 here is CASSDSGATNEKLFF. The CDR3 nucleotides are TGTGCCAGCAGTGATTCAGGTGCAACTAATGAAAAACTGTTTTTT.